This T cell receptor (beta chain) was identified during a study of cytomegalovirus exposure and HLA in healthy donors. General observations from the study: 16,951 TCR beta sequences were associated with HLA alleles at 0.05 false discovery rate in a later analysis. Immune exposure was documented only through CMV serostatus. It emerged from a later analysis that several of the most significant clusters appeared to be linked to common viral pathogens. Across all donors, roughly uniform sequencing depth was an assumption of the presence/absence analyses.

The CDR3 runs to 13 residues. Per the germline V gene, CDR1 is KGHSH and CDR2 is LQKENI. Trimming removed 2 bases from V and 8 bases from J, with 12 bases in between. Both 60 Vbeta primers and 13 Jbeta primers went into the PCR. Assay: immunoSEQ multiplex PCR; the TCRdb copy retains only in-frame clones and omits some. Among roughly 93,000 clones listed, around three quarters were seen once. Note on this clone: Its antigen is not known.

This receptor was obtained from a human donor in good health. The chain recombines TRBV18 with TRBJ1-2, with a tentative D call TRBD1 (5 bases). Specimen: PBMCs. CDR3 coding DNA: TGTGCCAGCTCACCAAACGGGGGTCGGGGCTACACCTTC. Protein sequence: CASSPNGGRGYTF.